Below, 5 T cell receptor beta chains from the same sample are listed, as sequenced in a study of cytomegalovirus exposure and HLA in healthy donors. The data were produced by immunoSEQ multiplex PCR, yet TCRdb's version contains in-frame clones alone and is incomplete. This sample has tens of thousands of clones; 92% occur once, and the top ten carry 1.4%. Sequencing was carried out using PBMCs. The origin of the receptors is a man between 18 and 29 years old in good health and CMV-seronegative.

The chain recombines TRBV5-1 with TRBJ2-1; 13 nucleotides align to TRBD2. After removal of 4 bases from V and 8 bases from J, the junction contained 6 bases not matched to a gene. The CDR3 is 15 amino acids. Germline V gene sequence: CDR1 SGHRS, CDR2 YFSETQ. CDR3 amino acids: CASSPGLAGVDEQFF. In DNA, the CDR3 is TGCGCCAGCAGCCCCGGACTAGCGGGAGTAGATGAGCAGTTCTTC.

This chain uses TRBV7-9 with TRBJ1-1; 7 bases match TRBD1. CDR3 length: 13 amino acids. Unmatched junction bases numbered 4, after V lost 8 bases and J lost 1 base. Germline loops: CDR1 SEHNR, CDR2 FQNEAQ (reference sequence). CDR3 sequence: CASVSGGNTEAFF. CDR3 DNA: TGTGCCAGCGTCTCAGGGGGGAACACTGAAGCTTTCTTT.

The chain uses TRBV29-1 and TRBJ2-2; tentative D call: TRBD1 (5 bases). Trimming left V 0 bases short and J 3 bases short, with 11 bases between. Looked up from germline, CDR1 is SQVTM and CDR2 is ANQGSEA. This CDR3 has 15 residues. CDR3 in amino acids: CSVEDRSGHTGELFF. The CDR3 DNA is TGCAGCGTTGAAGATCGATCAGGGCACACCGGGGAGCTGTTTTTT.

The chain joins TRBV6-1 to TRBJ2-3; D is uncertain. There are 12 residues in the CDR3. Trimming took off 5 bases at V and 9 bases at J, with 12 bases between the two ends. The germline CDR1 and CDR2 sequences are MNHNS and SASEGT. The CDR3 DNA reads TGTGCCAGCAGTCCCCCCCAGGCCACGCAGTATTTT. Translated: CASSPPQATQYF.

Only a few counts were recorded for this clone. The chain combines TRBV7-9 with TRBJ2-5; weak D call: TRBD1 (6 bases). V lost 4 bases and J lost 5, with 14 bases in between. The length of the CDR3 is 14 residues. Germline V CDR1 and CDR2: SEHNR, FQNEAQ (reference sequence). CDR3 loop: CASSSRTGSETQYF. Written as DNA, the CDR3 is TGTGCCAGCAGCTCCCGAACAGGGTCCGAGACCCAGTACTTC. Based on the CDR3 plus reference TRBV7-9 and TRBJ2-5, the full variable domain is DTGVSQNPRHKITKRGQNVTFRCDPISEHNRLYWYRQTLGQGPEFLTYFQNEAQLEKSRLLSDRFSAERPKGSFSTLEIQRTEQGDSAMYLCASSSRTGSETQYFGPGTRLLVL.